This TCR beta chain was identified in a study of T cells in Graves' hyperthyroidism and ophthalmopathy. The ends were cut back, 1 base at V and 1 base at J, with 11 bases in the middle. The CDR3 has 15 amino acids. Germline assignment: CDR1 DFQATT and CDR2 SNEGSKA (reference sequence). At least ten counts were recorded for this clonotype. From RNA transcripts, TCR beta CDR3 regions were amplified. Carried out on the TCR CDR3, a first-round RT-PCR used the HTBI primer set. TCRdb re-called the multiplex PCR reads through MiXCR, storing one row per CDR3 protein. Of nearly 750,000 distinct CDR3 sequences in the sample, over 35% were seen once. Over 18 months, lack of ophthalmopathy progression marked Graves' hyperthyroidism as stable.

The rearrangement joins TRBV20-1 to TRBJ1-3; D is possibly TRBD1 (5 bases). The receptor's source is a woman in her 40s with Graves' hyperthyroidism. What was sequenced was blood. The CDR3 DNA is TGCAGTGCTAGAGGGGGCAGCCGGTCTGGAAACACCATATATTTT. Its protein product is CSARGGSRSGNTIYF.